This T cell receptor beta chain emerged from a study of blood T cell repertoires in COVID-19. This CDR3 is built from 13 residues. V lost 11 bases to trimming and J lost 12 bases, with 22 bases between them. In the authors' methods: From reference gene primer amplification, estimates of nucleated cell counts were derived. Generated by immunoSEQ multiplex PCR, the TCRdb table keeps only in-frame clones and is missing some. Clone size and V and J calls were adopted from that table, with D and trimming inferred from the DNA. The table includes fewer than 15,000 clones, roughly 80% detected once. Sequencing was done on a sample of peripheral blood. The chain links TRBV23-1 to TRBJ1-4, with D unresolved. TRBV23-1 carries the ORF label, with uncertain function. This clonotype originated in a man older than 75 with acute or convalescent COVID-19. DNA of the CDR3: TGCGCCTCCAAGAGGGCCCCGAATGGAGAACTGTTTTTT. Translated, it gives CASKRAPNGELFF.